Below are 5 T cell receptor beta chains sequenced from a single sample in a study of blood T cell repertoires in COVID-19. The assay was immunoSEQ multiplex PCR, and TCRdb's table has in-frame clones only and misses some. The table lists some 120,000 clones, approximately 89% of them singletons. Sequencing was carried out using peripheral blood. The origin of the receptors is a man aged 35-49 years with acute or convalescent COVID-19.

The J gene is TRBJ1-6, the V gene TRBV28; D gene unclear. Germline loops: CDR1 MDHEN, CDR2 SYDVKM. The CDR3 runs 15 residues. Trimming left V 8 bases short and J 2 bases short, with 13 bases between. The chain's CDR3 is CASAGGLAYNSPLHF. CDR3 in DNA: TGTGCCAGCGCAGGAGGTTTGGCCTATAATTCACCCCTCCACTTT.

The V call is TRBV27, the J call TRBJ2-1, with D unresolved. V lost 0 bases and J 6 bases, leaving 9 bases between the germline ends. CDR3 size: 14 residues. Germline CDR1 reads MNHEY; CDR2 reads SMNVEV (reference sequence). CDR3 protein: CASSLSARTNEQFF. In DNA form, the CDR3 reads TGTGCCAGCAGTTTATCGGCCAGAACCAATGAGCAGTTCTTC.

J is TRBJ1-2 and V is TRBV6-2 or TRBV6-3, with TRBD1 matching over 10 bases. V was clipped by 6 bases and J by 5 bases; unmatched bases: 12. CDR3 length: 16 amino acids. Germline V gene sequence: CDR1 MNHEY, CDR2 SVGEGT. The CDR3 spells CASSSVMTGGRYGYTF. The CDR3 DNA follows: TGTGCCAGCAGCTCCGTCATGACAGGGGGCAGGTATGGCTACACCTTC.

The CDR3 here is CASGSLGAEAFF. The DNA of the CDR3 is TGTGCTAGTGGTTCCCTAGGAGCTGAAGCTTTCTTT. J is TRBJ1-1 and V is TRBV12-5; no definite D call. The germline V and J ends were trimmed by 4 bases and 6 bases, with 9 bases remaining between them. Germline V lookup: CDR1 LGHNT, CDR2 FRNRAP. This CDR3 region has 12 residues.

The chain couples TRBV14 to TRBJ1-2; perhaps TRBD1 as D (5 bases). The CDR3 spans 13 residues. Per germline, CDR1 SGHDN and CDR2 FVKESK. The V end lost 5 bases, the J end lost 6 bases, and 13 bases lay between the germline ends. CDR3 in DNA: TGTGCCAGCAGCGGGGGGTTGATTGATGGCTACACCTTC. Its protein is CASSGGLIDGYTF.